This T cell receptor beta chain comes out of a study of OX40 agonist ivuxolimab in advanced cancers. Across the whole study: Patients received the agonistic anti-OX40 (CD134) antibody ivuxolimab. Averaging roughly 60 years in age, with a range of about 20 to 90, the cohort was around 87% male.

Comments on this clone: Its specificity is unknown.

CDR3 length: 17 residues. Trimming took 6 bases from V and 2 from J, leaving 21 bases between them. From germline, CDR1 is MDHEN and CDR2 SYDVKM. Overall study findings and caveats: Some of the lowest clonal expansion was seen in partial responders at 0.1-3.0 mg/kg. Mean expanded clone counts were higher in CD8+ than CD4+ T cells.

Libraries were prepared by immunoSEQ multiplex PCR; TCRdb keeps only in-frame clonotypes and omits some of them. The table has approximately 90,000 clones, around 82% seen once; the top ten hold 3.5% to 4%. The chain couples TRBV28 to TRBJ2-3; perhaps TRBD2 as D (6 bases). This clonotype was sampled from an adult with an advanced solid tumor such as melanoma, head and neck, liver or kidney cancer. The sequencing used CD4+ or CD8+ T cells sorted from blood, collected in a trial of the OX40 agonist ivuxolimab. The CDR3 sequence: CASRYPLGGKNTDTQYF. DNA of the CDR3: TGTGCCAGCAGATACCCCTTGGGCGGGAAAAACACAGATACGCAGTATTTT.